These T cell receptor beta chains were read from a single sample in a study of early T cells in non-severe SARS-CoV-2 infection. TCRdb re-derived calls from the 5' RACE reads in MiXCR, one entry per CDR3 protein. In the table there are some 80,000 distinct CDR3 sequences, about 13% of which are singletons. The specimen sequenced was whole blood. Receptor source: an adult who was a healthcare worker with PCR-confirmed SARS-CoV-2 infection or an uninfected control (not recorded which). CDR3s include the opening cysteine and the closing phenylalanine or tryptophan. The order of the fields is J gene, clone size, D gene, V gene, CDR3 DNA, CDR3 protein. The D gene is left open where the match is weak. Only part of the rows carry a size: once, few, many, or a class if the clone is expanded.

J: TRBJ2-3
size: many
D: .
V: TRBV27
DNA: TGTGCCAGCAGTTCAGCCCCCTGGGCTGTCTTCGGCACAGATACGCAGTATTTT
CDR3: CASSSAPWAVFGTDTQYF

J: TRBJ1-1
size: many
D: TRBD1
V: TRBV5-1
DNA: TGCGCCAGCGGGACAGGGGGCCTCTCTGAAGCTTTCTTT
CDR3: CASGTGGLSEAFF

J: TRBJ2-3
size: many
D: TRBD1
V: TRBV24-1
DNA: TGTGCCACCAGTGATTCGGGACAGGGGTTAACAGATACGCAGTATTTT
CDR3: CATSDSGQGLTDTQYF

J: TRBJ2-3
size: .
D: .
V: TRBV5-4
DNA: TGTGCCAGCAGAAGACAGGGACTAAGCACAGATACGCAGTATTTT
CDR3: CASRRQGLSTDTQYF

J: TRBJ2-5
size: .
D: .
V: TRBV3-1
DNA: TGTGCCAGCAGGGATGCAGGGGAGACCCAGTACTTC
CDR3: CASRDAGETQYF

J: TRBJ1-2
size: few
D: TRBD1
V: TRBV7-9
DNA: TGTGCCAGCAACCGACAGGGGGCCATGTATGGCTACACCTTC
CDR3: CASNRQGAMYGYTF

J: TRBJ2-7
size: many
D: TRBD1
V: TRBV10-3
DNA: TGTGCCATCAGTGTCGGTGGACAGGGCTTTGACGAGCAGTACTTC
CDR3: CAISVGGQGFDEQYF

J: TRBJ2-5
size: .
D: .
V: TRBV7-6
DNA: TGTGCCAGCACCCCCACTGGGGTTGAGACCCAGTACTTC
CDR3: CASTPTGVETQYF

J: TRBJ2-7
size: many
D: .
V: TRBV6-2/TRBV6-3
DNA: TGTGCCAGCAGGTATTCAGGGCGAAGCTCCTACGAGCAGTACTTC
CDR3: CASRYSGRSSYEQYF

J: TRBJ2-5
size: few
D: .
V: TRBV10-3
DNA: TGTGCCATCAGTGATAGGGAGATCACATCCCAAGAGACCCAGTACTTC
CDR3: CAISDREITSQETQYF

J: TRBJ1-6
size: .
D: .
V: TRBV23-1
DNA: TGCGCCAGCAGTCACGGAGCCCCTGAGGCTGATAATTCACCCCTCCACTTT
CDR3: CASSHGAPEADNSPLHF

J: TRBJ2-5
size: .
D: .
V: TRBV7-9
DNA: TGTGCCAGCAGCTCAAACAGGGTCGGGGAGACCCAGTACTTC
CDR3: CASSSNRVGETQYF

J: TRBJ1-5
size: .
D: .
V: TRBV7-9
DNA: TGTGCCAGCAGCTTGGCAGGGCTACGGGAGCAGCCCCAGCATTTT
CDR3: CASSLAGLREQPQHF

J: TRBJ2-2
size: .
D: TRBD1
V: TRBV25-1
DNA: TGTGCCAGCCGCGACAGGGCAAACACCGGGGAGCTGTTTTTT
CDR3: CASRDRANTGELFF

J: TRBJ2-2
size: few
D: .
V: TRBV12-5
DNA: TGTGCTAGTGGTTCAGGCCCTAGCACCGGGGAGCTGTTTTTT
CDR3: CASGSGPSTGELFF

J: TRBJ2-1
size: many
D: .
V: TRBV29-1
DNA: TGCAGCGTTGAGTTCCACAATGAGCAGTTCTTC
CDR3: CSVEFHNEQFF

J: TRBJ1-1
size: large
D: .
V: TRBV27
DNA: TGTGCCAGCATGATATCAGGGGACACTGAAGCTTTCTTT
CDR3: CASMISGDTEAFF

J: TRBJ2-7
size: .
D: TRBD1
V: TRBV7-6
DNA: TGTGCCAGCAGCTTAGAGGGACAGGGCTACTACGAGCAGTACTTC
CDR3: CASSLEGQGYYEQYF

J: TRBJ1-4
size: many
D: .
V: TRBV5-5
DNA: TGTGCCAGCAGCCCAAAAGGGATAAAGGACGGTTTTGAAAAACTGTTTTTT
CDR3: CASSPKGIKDGFEKLFF

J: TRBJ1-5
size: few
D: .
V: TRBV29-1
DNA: TGCAGCGTGCAGGTGTATAGCAATCAGCCCCAGCATTTT
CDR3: CSVQVYSNQPQHF

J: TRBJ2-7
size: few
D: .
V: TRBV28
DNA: TGTGCCAGCCGCAGTCCCTACGAGCAGTACTTC
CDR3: CASRSPYEQYF

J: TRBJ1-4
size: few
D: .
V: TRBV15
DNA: TGTGCCACCCAGGGTCAAAAGGCAACTAATGAAAAACTGTTTTTT
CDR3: CATQGQKATNEKLFF

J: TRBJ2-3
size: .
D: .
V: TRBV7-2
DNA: TGTGCCAGCAGCTTTGTTAGGGATACGCAGTATTTT
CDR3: CASSFVRDTQYF

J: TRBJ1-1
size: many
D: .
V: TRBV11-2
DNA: TGTGCCAGCAGCTTATCGCCCGGGTCAAGGCTGGAAGCTTTCTTT
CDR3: CASSLSPGSRLEAFF

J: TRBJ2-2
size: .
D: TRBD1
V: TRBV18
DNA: TGTGCCAGCTCACTCGGACAGGATCGATACACCGGGGAGCTGTTTTTT
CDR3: CASSLGQDRYTGELFF

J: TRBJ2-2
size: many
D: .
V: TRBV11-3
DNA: TGTGCCAGCAGCCAGCAGGGGGGTGAGAGGACCGGGGAGCTGTTTTTT
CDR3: CASSQQGGERTGELFF

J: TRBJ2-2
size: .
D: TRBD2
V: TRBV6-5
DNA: TGTGCCAGCGGGGGGGTCGCCGGGGAGCTGTTTTTT
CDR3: CASGGVAGELFF

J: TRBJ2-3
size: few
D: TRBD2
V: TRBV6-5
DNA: TGTGCCAGCAGTTACTCGGGACTAGGTGGTACGCAGTATTTT
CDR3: CASSYSGLGGTQYF

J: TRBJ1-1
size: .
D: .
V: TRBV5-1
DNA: TGCGCCAGCAGCTTGGCCGTATTCTCCAGGGTAGGAAGCACTGAAGCTTTCTTT
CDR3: CASSLAVFSRVGSTEAFF

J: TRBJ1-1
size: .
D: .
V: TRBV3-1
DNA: TGTGCCAGCAGCCTCGGGACTCGCGTGAACACTGAAGCTTTCTTT
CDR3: CASSLGTRVNTEAFF

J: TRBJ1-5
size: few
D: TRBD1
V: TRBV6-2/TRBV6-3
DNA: TGTGCCAGCAGCGGGAGACAGGGCCGCAATCAGCCCCAGCATTTT
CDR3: CASSGRQGRNQPQHF

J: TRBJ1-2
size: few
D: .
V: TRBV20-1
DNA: TGCAGTGCTCCAGCCGGGGCCTATGGCTACACCTTC
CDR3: CSAPAGAYGYTF

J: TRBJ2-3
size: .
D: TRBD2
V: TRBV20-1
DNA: TGCAGTGCTAGAGATCCTAGCGGGGGGGCCGAAGATACGCAGTATTTT
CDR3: CSARDPSGGAEDTQYF

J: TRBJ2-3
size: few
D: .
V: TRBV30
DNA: TGTGCCTGGACACCAGGGCTAGATACGCAGTATTTT
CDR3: CAWTPGLDTQYF

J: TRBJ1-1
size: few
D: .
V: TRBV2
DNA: TGTGCCAGAGGCAAGGGGAACACTGAAGCTTTCTTT
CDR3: CARGKGNTEAFF

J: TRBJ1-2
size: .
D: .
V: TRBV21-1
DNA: TGTGCCAGCAGCAAACCGAAGAACAGGGAGGTTTCCCGCGGCTACACCTTC
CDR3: CASSKPKNREVSRGYTF

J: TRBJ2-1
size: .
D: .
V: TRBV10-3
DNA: TGTGCCATCAGTGATACAGGCTATGAGCAGTTCTTC
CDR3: CAISDTGYEQFF

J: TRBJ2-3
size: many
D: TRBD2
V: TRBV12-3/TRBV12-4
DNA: TGTGCCAGCAGTCGCGCTATGGCGGGGGGCACAGATACGCAGTATTTT
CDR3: CASSRAMAGGTDTQYF

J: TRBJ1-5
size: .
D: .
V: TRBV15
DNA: TGTGCCACCAGCAGAGATTTCCAGAGGAGTAATCAGCCCCAGCATTTT
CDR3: CATSRDFQRSNQPQHF

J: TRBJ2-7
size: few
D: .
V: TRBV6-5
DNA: TGTGCCAGCAGACCGGCCACCCGTTCCTCCTACGAGCAGTACTTC
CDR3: CASRPATRSSYEQYF

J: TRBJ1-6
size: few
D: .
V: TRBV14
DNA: TGTGCCAGCAGCCCACGGAGCTCCTATAATTCACCCCTCCATTTT
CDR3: CASSPRSSYNSPLHF

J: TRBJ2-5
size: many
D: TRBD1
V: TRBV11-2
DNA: TGTGCCAGCAGCTTAGATCGGTCAGGGGGCCAAGAGACCCAGTACTTC
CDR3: CASSLDRSGGQETQYF

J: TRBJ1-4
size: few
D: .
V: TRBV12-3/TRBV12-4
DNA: TGTGCCAGCAGTTTTTACGTGGGGGGCACTAATGAAAAACTGTTTTTT
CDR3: CASSFYVGGTNEKLFF

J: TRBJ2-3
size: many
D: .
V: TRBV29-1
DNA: TGCAGCGTTGACTTGCACAGCACAGATACGCAGTATTTT
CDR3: CSVDLHSTDTQYF

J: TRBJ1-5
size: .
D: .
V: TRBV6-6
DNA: TGTGCCAGCAGGGGATATAGCAATCAGCCCCAGCATTTT
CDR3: CASRGYSNQPQHF